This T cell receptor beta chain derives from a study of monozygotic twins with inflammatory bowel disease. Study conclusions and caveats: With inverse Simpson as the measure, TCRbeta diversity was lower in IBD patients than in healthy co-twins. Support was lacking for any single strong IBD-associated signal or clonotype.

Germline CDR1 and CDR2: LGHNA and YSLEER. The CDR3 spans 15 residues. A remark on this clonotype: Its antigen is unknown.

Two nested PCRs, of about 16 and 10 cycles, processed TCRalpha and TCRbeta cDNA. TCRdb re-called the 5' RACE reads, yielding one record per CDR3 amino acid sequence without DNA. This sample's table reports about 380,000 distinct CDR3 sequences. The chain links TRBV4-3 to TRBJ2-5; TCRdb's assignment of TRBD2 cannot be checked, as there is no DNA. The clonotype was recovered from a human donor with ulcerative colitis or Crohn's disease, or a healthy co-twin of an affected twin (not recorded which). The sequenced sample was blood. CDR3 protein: CASSQAWTSWETQYF.